The 23 T cell receptor beta chains presented below share a single source sample, sequenced in a study of control samples from healthy donors and cancer patients. Method: immunoSEQ multiplex PCR; TCRdb's copy keeps in-frame clones and lacks some. The profile shows about 82,000 clones, around 87% of them singletons. Sample: blood. The origin of the receptors is a man aged 50-60 years in good health.

The V gene is TRBV6-2 or TRBV6-3, the J gene TRBJ1-2; D possibly corresponds to TRBD1 (6 bases). The CDR3 consists of 15 residues. V lost 4 bases and J 0 bases, leaving 12 bases between the germline ends. Germline V gene data show CDR1 as MNHEY and CDR2 as SVGEGT. CDR3 loop: CASSSYREANYGYTF. The CDR3 bases are TGTGCCAGCAGTTCCTACAGGGAAGCTAACTATGGCTACACCTTC.

The chain is built from TRBV6-4 and TRBJ2-1, with D possibly being TRBD2 (5 bases). CDR1 is MRHNA and CDR2 is SNTAGT in the germline V gene. Between the trimmed V and J ends, which lost 2 bases and 4 bases, there was a span of 12 bases. This CDR3 has 15 residues. CDR3: CASSDVAGSYNEQFF. The CDR3 DNA sequence: TGTGCCAGCAGTGACGTGGCGGGCTCGTACAATGAGCAGTTCTTC.

The chain is built from TRBV6-5 and TRBJ2-2; TRBD1 agrees at 12 bases. CDR1 is MNHEY and CDR2 is SVGAGI in the germline V gene. Unmatched junction bases numbered 5, after V lost 4 bases and J lost 5 bases. The CDR3 has 16 amino acids. The CDR3 nucleotides read TGTGCCAGCAGTTCCCGGGACAGGGGGCTTACCGGGGAGCTGTTTTTT. It is translated as CASSSRDRGLTGELFF.

This chain connects TRBV5-6 to TRBJ1-6; perhaps TRBD1 as D (5 bases). From germline, CDR1 is SGHDT and CDR2 YYEEEE. Trimming took off 0 bases at V and 6 bases at J, with 7 bases between the two ends. The CDR3 spans 14 residues. In DNA, the CDR3 is TGTGCCAGCAGCTTGGCAGGGCCTAATTCACCCCTCCACTTT. Its protein product is CASSLAGPNSPLHF.

The V call is TRBV15, the J call TRBJ2-2; D gene unclear. The CDR3 has 10 residues. Trimming stripped 0 bases from V and 13 bases from J, with 3 bases between. Germline CDR1 is LNHNV and CDR2 is YYDKDF (reference sequence). The CDR3 region has the DNA TGTGCCACCAGCAGAGAGAGGCTGTTTTTT. As protein: CATSRERLFF.

The chain recombines TRBV6-4 with TRBJ2-2; 11 positions agree with TRBD1. The V gene end was trimmed by 0 bases and the J gene end by 6 bases; junction bases not matched to a gene: 3. The germline V gene encodes CDR1 MRHNA and CDR2 SNTAGT. The CDR3 consists of 16 residues. The CDR3 loop is CASSDSPGQGAGELFF. The CDR3 DNA reads as TGTGCCAGCAGTGACTCGCCGGGACAGGGGGCCGGGGAGCTGTTTTTT.

The genes are TRBV19 and TRBJ1-6; D gene unclear. The CDR3 sequence is 16 residues long. CDR1 is LNHDA, CDR2 SQIVND, per germline (reference sequence). The V and J ends lost 2 bases and 10 bases respectively, with 18 bases between them. CDR3 in DNA: TGTGCCAGTAGTATATCTTCGGGAATGGCCCTATCACCCCTCCACTTT. This encodes CASSISSGMALSPLHF. The whole variable domain, remainder taken from reference TRBV19 and TRBJ1-6, is DGGITQSPKYLFRKEGQNVTLSCEQNLNHDAMYWYRQDPGQGLRLIYYSQIVNDFQKGDIAEGYSVSREKKESFPLTVTSAQKNPTAFYLCASSISSGMALSPLHFGNGTRLTVT.

CDR3 amino acids: CASSPDRTGSNSPLHF. Here the CDR3 DNA reads TGTGCCAGCAGCCCCGACAGGACGGGGAGTAATTCACCCCTCCACTTT. The chain has TRBV7-8 and TRBJ1-6, with a possible D match to TRBD1 (6 bases). Trimming removed 5 bases from V and 6 bases from J, with 17 bases in between. The CDR3 is made up of 16 amino acids. Germline V gene data show CDR1 as SGHVS and CDR2 as FQNEAQ. The full variable domain, its missing parts supplied by reference TRBV7-8 and TRBJ1-6, is GAGVSQSPRYKVAKRGQDVALRCDPISGHVSLFWYQQALGQGPEFLTYFQNEAQLDKSGLPSDRFFAERPEGSVSTLKIQRTQQEDSAVYLCASSPDRTGSNSPLHFGNGTRLTVT.

V gene TRBV19 combines with J gene TRBJ1-5, with D hard to call. The length of the CDR3 is 11 residues. The germline gives CDR1 LNHDA, CDR2 SQIVND (reference sequence). V gave up 3 bases and J gave up 11 bases, with 8 bases separating them. This CDR3 reads CASSISPAQHF. Written as DNA, the CDR3 is TGTGCCAGTAGTATCTCGCCAGCCCAGCATTTT.

In this sample, this clone turned up a few times. The chain carries TRBV29-1 and TRBJ1-1; D is uncertain. CDR1 is SQVTM, CDR2 ANQGSEA, per germline. This CDR3 has 12 residues. Trimming left V 1 base short and J 8 bases short, with 11 bases between. CDR3 protein: CSVEGGQEEAFF. The CDR3, as DNA: TGCAGCGTTGAAGGAGGTCAGGAAGAAGCTTTCTTT.

The chain joins TRBV29-1 to TRBJ2-3; no reliable D call. V was cut by 3 bases and J by 0 bases, with 10 bases left in between. CDR1 and CDR2 (germline): SQVTM, ANQGSEA. The CDR3 runs to 14 residues. The CDR3: CSVDNGISTDTQYF. In nucleotides, the CDR3 is TGCAGCGTTGACAATGGGATTAGCACAGATACGCAGTATTTT.

The V and J genes are TRBV10-3 and TRBJ2-2; D not certain. Trimming cost V 0 bases and J 0 bases, with 8 bases left between them. This CDR3 has 16 residues. The germline gives CDR1 ENHRY, CDR2 SYGVKD. The CDR3 loop is CAISESGGTNTGELFF. CDR3 nucleotides: TGTGCCATCAGTGAGTCGGGCGGAACGAACACCGGGGAGCTGTTTTTT.

This clone was found a few times. V gene TRBV27 combines with J gene TRBJ1-2; 8 bases line up with TRBD1. CDR1 MNHEY and CDR2 SMNVEV come from the germline V gene (reference sequence). The CDR3 extends over 13 amino acids. The V gene end was trimmed by 5 bases and the J gene end by 8 bases; junction bases not matched to a gene: 7. This CDR3 is CASSIRQGTGYTF. The CDR3 region has the DNA TGTGCCAGCAGTATCCGACAGGGGACCGGCTACACCTTC.

Here the CDR3 reads CASSQEIWRGDSTDTQYF. The CDR3 DNA follows: TGTGCCAGCAGCCAAGAAATCTGGCGGGGGGATAGCACAGATACGCAGTATTTT. The chain is built from TRBV4-2 and TRBJ2-3; 8 bases align to TRBD2. J was trimmed by 0 bases and V by 0 bases; bases with no gene match: 8. The CDR3 totals 18 residues. Germline CDR1 reads LGHNA; CDR2 reads YNFKEQ.

V gene TRBV5-1 combines with J gene TRBJ1-1; 10 bases map to TRBD1. Germline V gene lookup returns CDR1 SGHRS and CDR2 YFSETQ. J was trimmed by 2 bases and V by 4 bases; bases with no gene match: 20. The CDR3 has 20 residues. The CDR3 nucleotides read TGCGCCAGCAGCCTATCCGGGACAGGGGTGCAAGGCGGCAAAAACACTGAAGCTTTCTTT. Its translation is CASSLSGTGVQGGKNTEAFF.

The V gene is TRBV18, the J gene TRBJ2-6; D may be TRBD2 (5 bases). This CDR3 has 13 amino acids. Trimming stripped 3 bases from V and 12 bases from J, with 12 bases between. Germline-derived CDR1 and CDR2 are KGHSH and LQKENI. For the CDR3, the DNA is TGTGCCAGCTCACCGGGGAGTGAGGGCGTCCTGACTTTC. It encodes CASSPGSEGVLTF.

The chain has TRBV30 and TRBJ1-1, with 7 bases identical to TRBD1. CDR1 is GTSNPN and CDR2 is SVGIG in the germline V gene (reference sequence). This CDR3 comprises 12 residues. V shed 7 bases, J shed 2 bases, and the junction held 4 bases outside the gene matches. As DNA, the CDR3 is TGTGCCTTATGGGACAGCAACACTGAAGCTTTCTTT. This encodes CALWDSNTEAFF.

This chain connects TRBV3-1 (or the pseudogene TRBV3-2) to TRBJ1-2, with 8 bases aligning to TRBD1. J lost 7 bases, V lost 4 bases, and 5 bases had no gene match. Germline-derived CDR1 and CDR2 are LGHDT and YNNKEL (reference sequence). This CDR3 is built from 13 residues. In DNA form, the CDR3 reads TGTGCCAGCAGCCTAAGACAGGGGAGTGGCTACACCTTC. The encoded protein is CASSLRQGSGYTF.

This clone was seen once. The chain has TRBV7-3 and TRBJ1-1; 8 nucleotides line up with TRBD1. Trimming cost V 6 bases and J 6 bases; bases outside gene matches: 9. This CDR3 is 14 amino acids long. Germline V gene sequence: CDR1 SGHTA, CDR2 FQGTGA. The CDR3 nucleotides read TGTGCCAGCAGTCCAGGACAGGGTTGGGCTGAAGCTTTCTTT. This sequence encodes CASSPGQGWAEAFF.

This chain uses TRBV18 with TRBJ2-1, with D possibly being TRBD1 (6 bases). The CDR3 loop spans 13 amino acids. Trimming took off 3 bases at V and 5 bases at J, with 8 bases between the two ends. CDR1 and CDR2 (germline): KGHSH, LQKENI. CDR3 DNA sequence: TGTGCCAGCTCACCGGGACAAAACAATGAGCAGTTCTTC. Its translation: CASSPGQNNEQFF. Full variable domain (missing parts from reference TRBV18 and TRBJ2-1): NAGVMQNPRHLVRRRGQEARLRCSPMKGHSHVYWYRQLPEEGLKFMVYLQKENIIDESGMPKERFSAEFPKEGPSILRIQQVVRGDSAAYFCASSPGQNNEQFFGPGTRLTVL.

J is TRBJ1-1 and V is TRBV6-2 or TRBV6-3; D is unresolved. The CDR3 loop spans 14 amino acids. In germline, CDR1 is MNHEY, CDR2 SVGEGT. The V and J ends lost 4 bases and 3 bases respectively, with 12 bases between them. In DNA form, the CDR3 reads TGTGCCAGCAGTTCTGCCCACCCGGACACTGAAGCTTTCTTT. Translating it yields CASSSAHPDTEAFF.

The rearrangement uses TRBV20-1 and TRBJ1-2, with a tentative D call TRBD1 (5 bases). With 6 bases removed from V and 5 bases from J, the gap between germline ends came to 10 bases. CDR3 size: 11 residues. CDR1 DFQATT and CDR2 SNEGSKA come from the germline V gene (reference sequence). The CDR3 is CSAPGGYGYTF. CDR3 nucleotides: TGCAGTGCCCCGGGGGGGTATGGCTACACCTTC.

V is TRBV15 and J is TRBJ2-5; D is undetermined. The CDR3 is 12 amino acids. Trimming pared 1 base from V and 5 bases from J, leaving 5 bases between. Germline V gene data show CDR1 as LNHNV and CDR2 as YYDKDF (reference sequence). Written as DNA, the CDR3 is TGTGCCACCAGCAGAGGGTATGAGACCCAGTACTTC. Translated, it gives CATSRGYETQYF. The whole variable domain, remainder taken from reference TRBV15 and TRBJ2-5, is DAMVIQNPRYQVTQFGKPVTLSCSQTLNHNVMYWYQQKSSQAPKLLFHYYDKDFNNEADTPDNFQSRRPNTSFCFLDIRSPGLGDTAMYLCATSRGYETQYFGPGTRLLVL.